Below, 13 T cell receptor beta chains from the same sample are listed, as sequenced in a study of T cell changes during pregnancy in multiple sclerosis. Libraries were prepared by immunoSEQ multiplex PCR; TCRdb keeps only in-frame clonotypes and omits some of them. The sample has approximately 42,000 clones, less than 90% seen once. Material: CD4+ T cells from peripheral blood mononuclear cells, obtained before pregnancy. The receptors stem from a female donor with multiple sclerosis, enrolled in a pregnancy study.

This chain connects TRBV12-5 to TRBJ1-6, with 8 bases identical to TRBD1. Unmatched junction bases numbered 7, after V lost 0 bases and J lost 9 bases. The CDR3 consists of 16 residues. The V gene's germline CDR1 is LGHNT and CDR2 FRNRAP. The CDR3 DNA follows: TGTGCTAGTGGTTTGGTGTTGGGACAGGCGTTTTCACCCCTCCACTTT. Protein: CASGLVLGQAFSPLHF.

The V call is TRBV25-1, the J call TRBJ2-1, with D unclear. CDR1 and CDR2 (germline): MGHDK, SYGVNS. This CDR3 contains 15 residues. Trimming took 2 bases from V and 0 from J, leaving 8 bases between them. CDR3 loop: CASSEEQYSYNEQFF. The DNA for the CDR3 is TGTGCCAGCAGTGAAGAACAGTACTCCTACAATGAGCAGTTCTTC. Together with reference TRBV25-1 and TRBJ2-1, the CDR3 gives the full variable domain: EADIYQTPRYLVIGTGKKITLECSQTMGHDKMYWYQQDPGMELHLIHYSYGVNSTEKGDLSSESTVSRIRTEHFPLTLESARPSHTSQYLCASSEEQYSYNEQFFGPGTRLTVL.

The DNA of the CDR3 is TGTGCCAGCAGCTTCGGTACCCGAGAGACCCAGTACTTC. As protein: CASSFGTRETQYF. The chain joins TRBV5-4 to TRBJ2-5, with D unclear. The CDR3 loop spans 13 amino acids. The germline V and J ends were trimmed by 2 bases and 4 bases, with 9 bases remaining between them. CDR1 is SGHNT, CDR2 YYREEE, per germline (reference sequence).

This chain uses TRBV19 with TRBJ2-1; 9 nucleotides match TRBD2. Looked up from germline, CDR1 is LNHDA and CDR2 is SQIVND (reference sequence). The CDR3 runs to 16 residues. The V segment lost 6 bases and the J segment 6 bases; nucleotides outside the gene matches: 12. CDR3 amino acids: CASRSSGDRLGNEQFF. DNA of the CDR3: TGTGCCAGTAGATCTAGCGGGGACCGTCTTGGCAATGAGCAGTTCTTC.

The genes are TRBV7-2 and TRBJ2-3; D is uncertain. Trimming left V 7 bases short and J 0 bases short, with 5 bases between. The CDR3 is 12 amino acids. Germline V CDR1 and CDR2: SGHTA, FQGNSA. The CDR3 region is CASTISTDTQYF. The CDR3 DNA reads as TGTGCCAGCACTATTAGCACAGATACGCAGTATTTT. The full variable domain, completed using reference TRBV7-2 and TRBJ2-3, is GAGVSQSPSNKVTEKGKDVELRCDPISGHTALYWYRQSLGQGLEFLIYFQGNSAPDKSGLPSDRFSAERTGGSVSTLTIQRTQQEDSAVYLCASTISTDTQYFGPGTRLTVL.

The CDR3, as DNA: TGTGCCAGTAGTATATACCCCCCGACAGGCATGAACTATGGCTACACCTTC. Translation: CASSIYPPTGMNYGYTF. This rearrangement joins TRBV19 to TRBJ1-2; D is perhaps TRBD1 (6 bases). V was trimmed by 2 bases and J by 2 bases, leaving 18 bases between them. Germline assignment: CDR1 LNHDA and CDR2 SQIVND (reference sequence). The CDR3 is 17 residues long.

The gene calls are TRBV4-3 and TRBJ2-7, with 8 positions matching TRBD1. This CDR3 is built from 15 residues. Germline V gene data show CDR1 as LGHNA and CDR2 as YSLEER. The V and J ends lost 3 bases and 5 bases, in that order; junction bases with no gene match: 9. In nucleotides, the CDR3 is TGCGCCAGCAGCCAGCGTTTCGGACAGGGACACGAGCAGTACTTC. Encoded protein: CASSQRFGQGHEQYF.

The chain joins TRBV12-5 to TRBJ2-3, with D perhaps TRBD1 (6 bases). This CDR3 comprises 17 residues. V was clipped by 4 bases and J by 2 bases, with 19 bases between them. Germline CDR1 reads LGHNT; CDR2 reads FRNRAP. The CDR3 is CASGYLLTGSVTDTQYF. CDR3 nucleotide sequence: TGTGCTAGTGGTTACCTCCTCACAGGGTCCGTCACAGATACGCAGTATTTT.

This chain connects TRBV11-3 to TRBJ2-3; 15 positions match TRBD2. Germline loops: CDR1 SGHNT, CDR2 YENEEA. The CDR3 has 16 residues. Trimming at V came to 3 bases and at J to 4 bases, leaving 2 bases not matched to a gene. The CDR3 is CASSFGLAGGSDTQYF. CDR3 nucleotides: TGTGCCAGCAGCTTCGGACTAGCGGGGGGGTCAGATACGCAGTATTTT.

The V gene is TRBV21-1, the J gene TRBJ1-1; TRBD1 is taken as the D call from the table, unchecked against the DNA. TRBV21-1 is assigned pseudogene status. CDR3 size: 16 residues. The CDR3 spells CASSNWGQSRNTEAFF. The CDR3 DNA sequence: TGTGCCAGCAGCAATTGGGGACAGTCGAGAAACACTGAAGCTTTCTTT.

The rearrangement joins TRBV7-2 to TRBJ2-7; TRBD1 aligns across 11 bases. Germline-derived CDR1 and CDR2 are SGHTA and FQGNSA. V trimming: 6 bases; J trimming: 8 bases; junction bases outside the gene matches: 6. The length of the CDR3 is 13 residues. The CDR3 loop reads CASSQDRGRKQYF. The CDR3 bases are TGTGCCAGCAGTCAGGACAGGGGGCGCAAGCAGTACTTC.

This clone came up a few times. The J gene is TRBJ1-1, the V gene TRBV6-1, with a possible D match to TRBD1 (5 bases). The CDR3 extends over 15 amino acids. The ends were cut back, 1 base at V and 1 base at J, with 10 bases in the middle. The germline V gene has CDR1 MNHNS and CDR2 SASEGT. DNA for the CDR3: TGTGCCAGCAGTGAAGAGGGGCTAGAGAACACTGAAGCTTTCTTT. Translating gives CASSEEGLENTEAFF.

The rearrangement links TRBV18 to TRBJ2-3, with no clear D. The germline CDR1 and CDR2 sequences are KGHSH and LQKENI. The CDR3 has 15 residues. Trimming removed 4 bases from V and 2 bases from J, with 13 bases in between. The CDR3 is CASSLGYSHTDTQYF. Here the CDR3 DNA reads TGTGCCAGCTCACTTGGGTACAGTCACACAGATACGCAGTATTTT.